There are a few counts of the clone carrying this T cell receptor beta chain. The antigen remains unidentified. The data originate from a study of shared clonotypes between healthy human individuals. Whole-study findings and limits: Sequencing depth was expected to influence donor clonotype sharing. Limitation of the genetic and exposure-history diversity represented came from the few donors.

CDR3 size: 16 residues. Germline V lookup: CDR1 SGHTA, CDR2 FQGNSA. V shed 5 bases and J 4 bases; nucleotides not matched to a gene: 10. Unsorted samples used around 98 million PBMCs for genomic DNA. Sequencing used immunoSEQ multiplex PCR; TCRdb keeps in-frame clones, though not all of them. The table shows 450,000 to 500,000 clones, with about 84% occurring only once. Sequenced input: PBMCs. This rearrangement joins TRBV7-2 to TRBJ1-3; 8 nucleotides match TRBD1. This TCR derives from a woman aged 40 to 50 in good health. Some clones in this sample may be carry-over from other donors' samples. CDR3 DNA sequence: TGTGCCAGCAGCCCCCGGACAGGGAGCGAGGGAAACACCATATATTTT. The encoded protein is CASSPRTGSEGNTIYF.